The source of this T cell receptor (beta chain) is a study of cytotoxic CD8 clonotypes in ibrutinib-treated CLL. Study at large: Among the patients, about a dozen presented as relapsed/refractory and 15 as treatment-naive; about 17 showed unmutated IGHV. Sequencing produced an average of roughly 270,000 productive templates and roughly 89,000 productive rearrangements per sample. Following treatment for a median roughly 13 months, range 6 to 36, response samples were then taken. Responses: about 25 partial, 2 complete; after median approximately 70 months, around 15 stayed remitted, around twelve progressed.

Sequenced by immunoSEQ multiplex PCR; TCRdb stores in-frame clones only, minus some. The table lists 100,000 to 150,000 clones, approximately 83% of them singletons, with about 1.9% in the top ten. The CDR3 loop spans 19 amino acids. Trimming removed 2 bases at V and 5 bases at J, with 25 bases between. The germline V gene has CDR1 MNHEY and CDR2 SMNVEV (reference sequence). This clonotype was sampled from a human donor with chronic lymphocytic leukemia. The chain links TRBV27 to TRBJ2-1; D might be TRBD1 or TRBD2, each matching 6 bases. The sequencing here drew on PBMCs, taken after 24 months of ibrutinib treatment. The DNA of the CDR3 is TGTGCCAGCAGTTTAAGGGGGGATAGGGGAATATTCTCGAACAATGAGCAGTTCTTC. Amino acids: CASSLRGDRGIFSNNEQFF.